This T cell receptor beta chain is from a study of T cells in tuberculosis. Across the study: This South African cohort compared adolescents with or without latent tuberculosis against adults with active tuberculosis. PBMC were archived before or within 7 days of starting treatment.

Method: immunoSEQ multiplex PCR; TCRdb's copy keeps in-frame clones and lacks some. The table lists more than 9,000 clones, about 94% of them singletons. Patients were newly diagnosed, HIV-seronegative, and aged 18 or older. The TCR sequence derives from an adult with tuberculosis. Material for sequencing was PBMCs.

The CDR3 loop reads CASSYPGQGAEETDTQYF. The CDR3 DNA reads as TGTGCCAGCAGTTATCCGGGACAGGGGGCGGAAGAGACAGATACGCAGTATTTT. The chain recombines TRBV7-9 with TRBJ2-3, with TRBD1 matching over 12 bases. Germline loops: CDR1 SEHNR, CDR2 FQNEAQ (reference sequence). The V and J ends lost 6 bases and 3 bases, in that order; junction bases with no gene match: 13. The CDR3 runs 18 residues.